A single sample is the source of the 6 T cell receptor beta chains below, sequenced in a study of blood T cell repertoires in COVID-19. TCRdb keeps only in-frame clones here, not all; method: immunoSEQ multiplex PCR. The table shows under 100,000 clones, with about 89% occurring only once. Sequencing used peripheral blood. Receptor source: a man aged 50 to 59 with acute or convalescent COVID-19.

V gene TRBV10-3 combines with J gene TRBJ2-5; no definite D call. Germline V gives CDR1 ENHRY, CDR2 SYGVKD. Deletions cut 4 bases from V and 5 bases from J, with 8 bases between. CDR3 length: 12 residues. In nucleotides, the CDR3 is TGTGCCATCAGTGGTCCGGAGGAGACCCAGTACTTC. It yields the protein CAISGPEETQYF.

This clone has just a few counts. The chain carries TRBV9 and TRBJ1-5, with a weak D call TRBD1 (5 bases). The V gene lost 0 bases and the J gene lost 4 bases, with 11 bases spanning the gap. The CDR3 covers 15 residues. Per germline, CDR1 SGDLS and CDR2 YYNGEE. CDR3 DNA: TGTGCCAGCAGCGTAGATAACAGGCTAAATCAGCCCCAGCATTTT. Its translation: CASSVDNRLNQPQHF.

This clone occurred once. The rearrangement uses TRBV19 and TRBJ1-1; the D gene is possibly TRBD1 (6 bases). V dropped 4 bases and J dropped 3 bases, with 15 bases sitting between them. CDR3 length: 15 residues. CDR1 LNHDA and CDR2 SQIVND come from the germline V gene (reference sequence). The CDR3 region is CASSSERGAYTEAFF. The CDR3 bases are TGTGCCAGTAGTAGCGAGCGGGGGGCCTACACTGAAGCTTTCTTT.

The chain has TRBV2 and TRBJ1-5; a weak D match, TRBD1 (5 bases). Germline CDR1 reads SNHLY; CDR2 reads FYNNEI. V lost 6 bases and J 1 base, leaving 13 bases between the germline ends. This CDR3 is 15 amino acids long. Here the CDR3 DNA reads TGTGCCAGCAGAATCGGGGGTAGAAGCAATCAGCCCCAGCATTTT. Translated: CASRIGGRSNQPQHF.

This chain connects TRBV5-4 to TRBJ1-2; D perhaps matches TRBD1 (5 bases). Germline values: CDR1 SGHNT, CDR2 YYREEE (reference sequence). CDR3 length equals 12 residues. Trimming stripped 7 bases from V and 5 bases from J, with 12 bases between. The CDR3 spells CASGSRDYGYTF. The CDR3 bases are TGTGCCAGCGGTAGCAGGGATTATGGCTACACCTTC.

Only a few counts were recorded for this clone. Here the CDR3 reads CASSPIGGGPDTEAFF. The CDR3 coding sequence is TGTGCCAGCTCACCAATAGGAGGAGGGCCCGACACTGAAGCTTTCTTT. V usage is TRBV18 and J usage is TRBJ1-1, with D hard to call. Germline V gene lookup returns CDR1 KGHSH and CDR2 LQKENI. The V end was cut by 2 bases, the J end by 3 bases, with 16 bases between. This CDR3 region has 16 residues.